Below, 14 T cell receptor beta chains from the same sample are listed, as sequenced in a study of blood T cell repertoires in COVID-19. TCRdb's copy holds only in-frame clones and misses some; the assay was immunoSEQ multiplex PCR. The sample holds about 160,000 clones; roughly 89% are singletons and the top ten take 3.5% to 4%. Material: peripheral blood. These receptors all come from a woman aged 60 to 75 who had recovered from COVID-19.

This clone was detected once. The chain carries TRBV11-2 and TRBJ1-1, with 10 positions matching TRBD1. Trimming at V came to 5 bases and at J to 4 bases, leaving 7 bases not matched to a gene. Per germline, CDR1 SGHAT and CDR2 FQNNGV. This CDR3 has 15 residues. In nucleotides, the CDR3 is TGTGCCAGCAGCCCTTACGGGACAGGGGCCACTGAAGCTTTCTTT. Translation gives CASSPYGTGATEAFF.

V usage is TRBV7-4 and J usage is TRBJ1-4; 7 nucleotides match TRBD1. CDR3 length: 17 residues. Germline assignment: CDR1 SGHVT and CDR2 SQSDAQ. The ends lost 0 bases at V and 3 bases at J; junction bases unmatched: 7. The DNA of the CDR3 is TGTGCCAGCAGCTTAGCCTTGGGACAGCAGCCTAATGAAAAACTGTTTTTT. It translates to CASSLALGQQPNEKLFF. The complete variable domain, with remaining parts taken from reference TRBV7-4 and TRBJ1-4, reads GAGVSQSPRYKVAKRGRDVALRCDSISGHVTLYWYRQTLGQGSEVLTYSQSDAQRDKSGRPSGRFSAERPERSVSTLKIQRTEQGDSAVYLCASSLALGQQPNEKLFFGSGTQLSVL.

The CDR3 reads CASSFSLAGQGSTDTQYF. The DNA of the CDR3 is TGTGCCAGCAGCTTCTCTCTAGCGGGTCAGGGTAGCACAGATACGCAGTATTTT. This chain connects TRBV13 to TRBJ2-3; 8 bases fit TRBD2. V shed 3 bases, J shed 0 bases, and the junction held 11 bases outside the gene matches. This CDR3 region has 18 residues. CDR1 and CDR2 (germline): PRHDT, FYEKMQ (reference sequence).

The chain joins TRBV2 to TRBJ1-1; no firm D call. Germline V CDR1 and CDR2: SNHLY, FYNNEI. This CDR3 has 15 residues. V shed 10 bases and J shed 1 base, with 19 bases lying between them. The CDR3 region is CATTTGGGGNTEAFF. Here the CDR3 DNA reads TGTGCCACCACCACCGGAGGAGGAGGGAACACTGAAGCTTTCTTT.

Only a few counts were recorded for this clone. The CDR3 DNA follows: TGTGCCAGCAGCCAAGAGCGGTCCCTGGGGACCGGGGAGCTGTTTTTT. This encodes CASSQERSLGTGELFF. The gene calls are TRBV7-6 and TRBJ2-2; D possibly corresponds to TRBD2 (5 bases). Looked up from germline, CDR1 is SGHVS and CDR2 is FNYEAQ. Trimming shortened V by 5 bases and J by 5 bases, and 18 bases separated the two germline ends. There are 16 residues in the CDR3.

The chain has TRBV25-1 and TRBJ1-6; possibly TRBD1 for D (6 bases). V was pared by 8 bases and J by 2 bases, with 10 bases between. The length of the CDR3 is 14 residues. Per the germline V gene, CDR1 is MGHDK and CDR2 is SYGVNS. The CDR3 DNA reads TGTGCCAGCCGTGGGGGCACCTATAATTCACCCCTCCACTTT. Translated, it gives CASRGGTYNSPLHF.

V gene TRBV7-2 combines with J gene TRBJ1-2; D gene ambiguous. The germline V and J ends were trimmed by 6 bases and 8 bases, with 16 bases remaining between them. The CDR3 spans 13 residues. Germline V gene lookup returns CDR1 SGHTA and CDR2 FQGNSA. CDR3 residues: CASSFPSYLGYTF. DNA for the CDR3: TGTGCCAGCAGTTTCCCGTCCTATTTAGGCTACACCTTC. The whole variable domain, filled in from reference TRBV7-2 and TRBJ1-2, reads GAGVSQSPSNKVTEKGKDVELRCDPISGHTALYWYRQSLGQGLEFLIYFQGNSAPDKSGLPSDRFSAERTGGSVSTLTIQRTQQEDSAVYLCASSFPSYLGYTFGSGTRLTVV.

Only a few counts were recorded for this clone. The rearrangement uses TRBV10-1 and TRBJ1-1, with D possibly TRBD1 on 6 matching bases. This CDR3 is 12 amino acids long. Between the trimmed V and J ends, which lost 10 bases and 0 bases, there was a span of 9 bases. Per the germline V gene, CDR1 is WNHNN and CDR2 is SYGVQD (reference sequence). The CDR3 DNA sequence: TGCGCCACGACAGGAGTGAACACTGAAGCTTTCTTT. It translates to CATTGVNTEAFF.

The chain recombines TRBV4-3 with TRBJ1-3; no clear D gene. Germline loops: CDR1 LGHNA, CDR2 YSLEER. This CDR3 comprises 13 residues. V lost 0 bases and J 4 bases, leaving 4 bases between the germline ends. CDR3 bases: TGCGCCAGCAGCCAAGAGGGCGGAAACACCATATATTTT. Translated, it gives CASSQEGGNTIYF.

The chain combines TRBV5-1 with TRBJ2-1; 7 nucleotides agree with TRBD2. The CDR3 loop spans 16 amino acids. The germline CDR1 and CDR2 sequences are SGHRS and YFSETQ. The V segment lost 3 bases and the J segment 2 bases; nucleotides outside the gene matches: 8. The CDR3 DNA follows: TGCGCCAGCAGCTCGCTTGTTACTAGCGCCTACAATGAGCAGTTCTTC. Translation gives CASSSLVTSAYNEQFF. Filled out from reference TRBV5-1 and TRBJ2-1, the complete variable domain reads KAGVTQTPRYLIKTRGQQVTLSCSPISGHRSVSWYQQTPGQGLQFLFEYFSETQRNKGNFPGRFSGRQFSNSRSEMNVSTLELGDSALYLCASSSLVTSAYNEQFFGPGTRLTVL.

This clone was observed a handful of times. CDR3 in DNA: TGTGCCAGCAGCCAGTTCTCTGGGGCCAACGTCCTGACTTTC. Protein: CASSQFSGANVLTF. The chain has TRBV6-4 and TRBJ2-6; D unclear. The V end was cut by 6 bases, the J end by 0 bases, with 6 bases between. This CDR3 comprises 14 residues. Germline loops: CDR1 MRHNA, CDR2 SNTAGT.

The CDR3 spells CASSQEQGIRGAFF. For the CDR3, the DNA is TGCGCCAGCAGCCAAGAACAGGGGATACGGGGAGCTTTCTTT. The V call is TRBV4-1, the J call TRBJ1-1; 7 nucleotides match TRBD1. Germline CDR1 is MGHRA and CDR2 is YSYEKL. CDR3 length: 14 residues. The V segment lost 0 bases and the J segment 10 bases; nucleotides outside the gene matches: 8.

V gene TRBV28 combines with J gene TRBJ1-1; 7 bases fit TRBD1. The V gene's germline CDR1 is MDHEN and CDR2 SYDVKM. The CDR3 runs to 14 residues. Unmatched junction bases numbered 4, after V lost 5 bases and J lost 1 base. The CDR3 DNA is TGTGCCAGCAGTACGGGACAGCCGAACACTGAAGCTTTCTTT. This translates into CASSTGQPNTEAFF.

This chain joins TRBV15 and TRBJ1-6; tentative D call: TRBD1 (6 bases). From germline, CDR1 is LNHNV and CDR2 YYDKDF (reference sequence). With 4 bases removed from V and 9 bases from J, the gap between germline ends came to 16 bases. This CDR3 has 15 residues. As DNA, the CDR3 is TGTGCCACCAGCATCACCGGGGGGGGCGGTTCACCCCTCCACTTT. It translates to CATSITGGGGSPLHF.